Following are 26 T cell receptor beta chains from one sample sequenced in a study of tumor and adjacent non-tumor tissue in lung cancer. The template was RNA from unsorted bulk tissue. The library came from three nested PCR rounds adapted from ARM-PCR protocols. From the multiplex PCR reads, TCRdb called clonotypes with MiXCR, one entry per CDR3 protein. The sample yields approximately 75,000 distinct CDR3 sequences, roughly 80% seen once. The sequencing sample was made of lung tumor tissue. These TCRs come from a woman aged 50 to 60 with non-small cell lung cancer.

Points on this clonotype: A read error may explain this, as a much larger clone is one base away. The chain has TRBV12-3 or TRBV12-4 and TRBJ2-7, with D perhaps matching TRBD2 (5 bases). The CDR3 consists of 14 residues. V dropped 5 bases and J dropped 1 base, with 12 bases sitting between them. CDR3 in DNA: TGTGCCAGCAGTCCCTCGGACTCGTCCTACGAGCAGTACTTC. This sequence encodes CASSPSDSSYEQYF.

Worth noting for this clonotype: A much larger clone differs by one base, so this may be a read error. The CDR3 does not close with the conserved phenylalanine or tryptophan, likely indicating a read error. V and J are TRBV12-3 or TRBV12-4 and TRBJ2-1, with D perhaps matching TRBD2 (6 bases). The CDR3 is 15 amino acids. Trimming shortened V by 3 bases and J by 6 bases, and 15 bases separated the two germline ends. CDR3 amino acids: CASSLESGASNEQFS. The CDR3 bases are TGTGCCAGCAGTTTGGAGTCGGGAGCTAGCAATGAGCAGTTCTCC.

The count of this clonotype is one. The chain has TRBV5-6 and TRBJ2-2; D call uncertain. In germline, CDR1 is SGHDT, CDR2 YYEEEE. This CDR3 has 13 residues. The CDR3 DNA reads as TGTGGCAACAGCTCACAGAACACCGGGGAGCTGTTTTTT. Translated, it gives CGNSSQNTGELFF.

Comments on this clonotype: A single base separates this from a much larger clone, so it may be a read error. The chain has TRBV20-1 and TRBJ2-3; 9 positions agree with TRBD2. The CDR3 is 14 amino acids. Germline values: CDR1 DFQATT, CDR2 SNEGSKA (reference sequence). The CDR3 loop reads CSATRLADTDMQYF. The CDR3 DNA is TGCAGTGCTACGAGACTAGCGGACACAGATATGCAGTATTTT.

As for this clonotype: Without the conserved terminal phenylalanine or tryptophan, this CDR3 likely stems from a read error. No DNA is shown, since the ends of the CDR3 on it are uncertain; the CDR3 is the one TCRdb lists. V and J are TRBV24-1 and TRBJ2-3; the D call of TRBD2 is as the table states it, not checked on the DNA. Germline CDR1 is KGHDR and CDR2 is SFDVKD. The CDR3 is 17 residues long, counting both termini. CDR3 amino acids: CATSDPSPEREIDTQCL.

This clonotype came up many times. The chain links TRBV6-6 to TRBJ2-4; 7 bases agree with TRBD1. The CDR3 totals 14 residues. Unmatched junction bases numbered 5, after V lost 5 bases and J lost 4 bases. From germline, CDR1 is MNHNY and CDR2 SVGAGI (reference sequence). CDR3 sequence reads: CASSLPGQKNIQYF. The CDR3 DNA sequence: TGTGCCAGCAGTCTTCCGGGACAGAAAAACATTCAGTACTTC.

The chain couples TRBV6-1 to TRBJ2-5; 7 bases fit TRBD2. The CDR3 length is 14 residues. The V gene end was trimmed by 11 bases and the J gene end by 7 bases; junction bases not matched to a gene: 16. Germline V lookup: CDR1 MNHNS, CDR2 SASEGT. Here the CDR3 DNA reads TGTGCCGAAGGGACTAACAGGAAAGGTGGGACCCAGTACTTC. It codes for CAEGTNRKGGTQYF.

As for this clonotype: One base away lies a much larger clone, so this may be a sequencing read error. The chain uses TRBV11-2 and TRBJ1-6, with D uncertain. Germline values: CDR1 SGHAT, CDR2 FQNNGV. The CDR3 length is 16 residues. CDR3 DNA: TGTGCCAGCAGCTTAGGGGGAGGCTCCTATAATTCACACCTCCACTTT. This gives the protein CASSLGGGSYNSHLHF.

Concerning this clonotype: Compared with germline, one end of the junction differs, possibly owing to a read error. This chain connects TRBV6-5 to TRBJ2-7; a possible D gene is TRBD2 (6 bases). The length of the CDR3 is 14 residues. Germline V gene lookup returns CDR1 MNHEY and CDR2 SVGAGI. The CDR3 spells CASSYSRRAHEQNF. CDR3 sequence (DNA): TGTGCCAGCAGTTACTCGCGGAGGGCGCACGAGCAGAACTTC.

V is TRBV6-5 and J is TRBJ2-7; perhaps TRBD1 as D (6 bases). CDR1 and CDR2 (germline): MNHEY, SVGAGI. The CDR3 sequence is 14 residues long. Written as DNA, the CDR3 is TGTGACAGTGACCACCTCGAGGGGGCCTACGAGCAGTACTTC. This sequence encodes CDSDHLEGAYEQYF.

This clonotype was picked up many times. The CDR3 DNA is TGCAGTGCTGGTAGCGGGATCGGGACAGATACGCAGTATTTT. This encodes CSAGSGIGTDTQYF. The chain is built from TRBV20-1 and TRBJ2-3; 8 nucleotides agree with TRBD2. V was clipped by 5 bases and J by 3 bases; unmatched bases: 7. CDR1 DFQATT and CDR2 SNEGSKA come from the germline V gene (reference sequence). The CDR3 consists of 14 residues.

Regarding this clonotype: A junction end diverges from the germline sequence, so it may reflect a read error. In DNA form, the CDR3 reads TGCAGTGTTAGAGTGGGGACAGGGGCTGAGCCCCAGCATTTT. This translates into CSVRVGTGAEPQHF. The rearrangement uses TRBV20-1 and TRBJ1-5; TRBD1 aligns across 10 bases. Germline V lookup: CDR1 DFQATT, CDR2 SNEGSKA (reference sequence). The CDR3 extends over 14 amino acids.

This chain joins TRBV11-2 and TRBJ2-1, with D possibly called TRBD1 or TRBD2 (5 bases each). Germline CDR1 reads SGHAT; CDR2 reads FQNNGV. Trimming removed 9 bases at V and 5 bases at J, with 17 bases between. The CDR3 extends over 14 amino acids. CDR3 in DNA: TGTGCCAGTCTGAAGCGGCAGGGCGACAATGAGCAGTTCTTC. Translating it yields CASLKRQGDNEQFF.

In its sample, this clonotype was seen many times. The gene calls are TRBV6-1 and TRBJ1-3; 9 bases agree with TRBD1. CDR3 length: 13 residues. J was trimmed by 3 bases and V by 6 bases; bases with no gene match: 0. Per the germline V gene, CDR1 is MNHNS and CDR2 is SASEGT. In nucleotides, the CDR3 is TGTGCCAGCAGGGACAGGGGTGGAAACACCATATATTTT. Translated: CASRDRGGNTIYF.

Worth noting for this clonotype: A much larger clone lies one base from this, so it may be a read error. The J gene is TRBJ1-2, the V gene TRBV6-4; a possible D gene is TRBD1 (5 bases). This CDR3 region has 11 residues. Germline V gene sequence: CDR1 MRHNA, CDR2 SNTAGT. In DNA, the CDR3 is TGTGCCAGCACTGACGGGGCAGGCTGCACCTTC. This codes for CASTDGAGCTF.

A note on this clonotype: The junction and the germline gene differ at one end; a read error may be behind it. The rearrangement uses TRBV7-8 and TRBJ2-7; no firm D call. CDR3 length: 13 residues. Per the germline V gene, CDR1 is SGHVS and CDR2 is FQNEAQ. The DNA of the CDR3 is TGTGCCAGCAGGCCAGCCCACGGCTACGAGCAATGCTTC. Translation gives CASRPAHGYEQCF. Complete variable domain (other parts from reference TRBV7-8 and TRBJ2-7): GAGVSQSPRYKVAKRGQDVALRCDPISGHVSLFWYQQALGQGPEFLTYFQNEAQLDKSGLPSDRFFAERPEGSVSTLKIQRTQQEDSAVYLCASRPAHGYEQCFGPGTRLTVT.

This clonotype was detected many times. The chain couples TRBV20-1 to TRBJ2-1, with D perhaps given as TRBD1 or TRBD2 (5 bases each). The germline V gene has CDR1 DFQATT and CDR2 SNEGSKA (reference sequence). Trimming removed 3 bases from V and 0 bases from J, with 12 bases in between. CDR3 length equals 15 residues. This CDR3 is CSASTGTVSYNEQFF. CDR3 DNA sequence: TGCAGTGCTAGTACCGGGACCGTCTCCTACAATGAGCAGTTCTTC.

This clonotype showed up just a few times. A read error may be the cause here, since a much bigger clone is one base away. The chain combines TRBV6-2 or TRBV6-3 with TRBJ2-7; a weak D match, TRBD2 (6 bases). Germline V gives CDR1 MNHEY, CDR2 SVGEGT. The ends were cut back, 4 bases at V and 9 bases at J, with 10 bases in the middle. The CDR3 is made up of 11 amino acids. This chain's CDR3 is CASSFELAQYF. CDR3 bases: TGTGCCAGCAGTTTTGAACTAGCGCAGTACTTC.

J is TRBJ1-5 and V is TRBV20-1; unclear D gene. V lost 5 bases and J 16 bases, leaving 18 bases between the germline ends. The CDR3 has 11 amino acids. Germline V gene lookup returns CDR1 DFQATT and CDR2 SNEGSKA (reference sequence). CDR3 sequence (DNA): TGCAGTGCTGAGGCAGGTGGGCCTCACCATTTT. Residues: CSAEAGGPHHF.

Notes on this clonotype: A junction end diverges from the germline sequence, so it may reflect a read error. The J gene is TRBJ2-5, the V gene TRBV6-5; D gene uncertain. The CDR3 is 16 amino acids. The germline CDR1 and CDR2 sequences are MNHEY and SVGAGI. The CDR3 DNA follows: TGTGCCAGCAGTCCTTTCCCGGTCAGGTTCCAAGAGTCCCAGTACTTC. Protein: CASSPFPVRFQESQYF.

The chain joins TRBV28 to TRBJ1-2; TRBD1 agrees at 7 bases. This CDR3 has 15 residues. From germline, CDR1 is MDHEN and CDR2 SYDVKM. V was clipped by 7 bases and J by 1 base; unmatched bases: 9. The CDR3 sequence: CASTPGSGGNYGYTF. Written as DNA, the CDR3 is TGTGCCAGCACTCCAGGGTCAGGGGGTAACTATGGCTACACCTTC.

This clonotype has a handful of counts. The rearrangement uses TRBV5-4 and TRBJ2-2, with D possibly TRBD2 on 6 matching bases. The V end lost 5 bases, the J end lost 5 bases, and 13 bases lay between the germline ends. Looked up from germline, CDR1 is SGHNT and CDR2 is YYREEE (reference sequence). The CDR3 runs 14 residues. CDR3 sequence: CASSVDAGTGELFF. CDR3 nucleotides: TGTGCCAGCAGTGTTGATGCGGGAACCGGGGAGCTGTTTTTT.

Remarks on this clonotype: At one end the junction does not follow the germline gene, possibly because of a read error. This chain joins TRBV4-2 and TRBJ2-1, with 7 positions matching TRBD2. Germline CDR1 LGHNA, CDR2 YNFKEQ. The CDR3 has 16 amino acids. CDR3 sequence reads: CAASQEAGDPYNEQLF. The CDR3 nucleotides read TGTGCCGCCAGCCAAGAGGCGGGAGACCCCTACAATGAGCAGTTATTC.

As regards this clonotype: Lacking the conserved final phenylalanine or tryptophan, this CDR3 likely reflects a read error. This chain uses TRBV4-2 with TRBJ2-2, with D perhaps matching TRBD1 (5 bases). This CDR3 spans 16 amino acids. In germline, CDR1 is LGHNA, CDR2 YNFKEQ. V was pared by 0 bases and J by 0 bases, with 8 bases between. The CDR3 here is CASSQDLRANTGELFL. In DNA, the CDR3 is TGTGCCAGCAGCCAAGATCTCAGGGCGAACACCGGGGAGCTGTTTCTT.

Note on this clonotype: This could be a read error, since a much larger clone is one nucleotide away. This chain uses TRBV20-1 with TRBJ2-3; D gene unclear. The CDR3 spans 14 residues. V lost 5 bases, J lost 2 bases, and 14 bases lay in between. The germline CDR1 and CDR2 sequences are DFQATT and SNEGSKA (reference sequence). This CDR3 is CSAPKQYYTDTQYF. The CDR3 DNA follows: TGCAGTGCTCCTAAACAATACTACACAGATACGCAGTATTTT.

Details on this clonotype: A junction end diverges from the germline sequence, so it may reflect a read error. J is TRBJ1-4 and V is TRBV5-5, with a weak D call TRBD1 (5 bases). The CDR3 extends over 14 amino acids. Per the germline V gene, CDR1 is SGHKS and CDR2 is YYEKEE (reference sequence). The CDR3 DNA reads as TGTGCCAACAGCTTCTTTGGACACTCGGAAAAACTGTTTTTT. It codes for CANSFFGHSEKLFF.